This T cell receptor (beta chain) was recorded in a study of identical twins. V was trimmed by 0 bases and J by 1 base, leaving 6 bases between them. Germline V gene data show CDR1 as LNHNV and CDR2 as YYDKDF (reference sequence). This CDR3 spans 14 amino acids. The study's findings and limits: Abundant beta clonotypes from cord blood bore fewer insertions; memory repertoires lacked this pattern.

TCRdb processed the 5' RACE reads anew with MiXCR; each CDR3 protein has one entry. In the table there are approximately 630,000 distinct CDR3 sequences, about 7% of which are singletons. Comments on this clonotype: The antigen is undetermined.

This sample was also put to use in a study of yellow fever vaccine responses in identical twins. This second report adds: On the reported evidence, twins' vaccine T cell responses seemed partly convergent and partly personalized.

Sequencing input: PBMCs. V is TRBV15 and J is TRBJ2-5; tentatively, D is TRBD1 or TRBD2 (5 bases each). This TCR came from a woman between 18 and 29 years old in good health. CDR3 nucleotides: TGTGCCACCAGCAGAGATGGGGGCCAAGAGACCCAGTACTTC. The encoded protein is CATSRDGGQETQYF.